This TCR beta chain was obtained from a study of T cell repertoires in aging, cancer and after chemotherapy. Turning to the study itself: Clear clonal overlap appeared across healthy donor samples taken over several months to years. Study-wide findings and caveats: In cancer patients, declining TCR diversity with age involved lost richness and lost evenness.

Peripheral blood genomic DNA, not sorted cells or RNA, was the template. Germline-derived CDR1 and CDR2 are KGHSH and LQKENI. CDR3 length: 14 amino acids. Losses at the gene ends were 1 base for V and 4 bases for J; bases not matched to a gene: 4. Rearranged V-D-J TRB sequences were amplified with a mixed TRB-A/B primer pool. MiXCR, run by TCRdb on the multiplex PCR reads, gives a single entry per CDR3 protein. The sample includes about 2,000 distinct CDR3 sequences, roughly a quarter of them seen just once. Of note for this clonotype: Its specificity is unknown.

Sample: blood. The TCR was taken from a human donor in good health. The chain is built from TRBV18 and TRBJ2-7, with TRBD1 identical over 7 bases. Here the CDR3 reads CASSPQGAGYEQYF. The CDR3 DNA reads as TGTGCCAGCTCACCACAGGGGGCTGGGTACGAGCAGTACTTC.